This entry lists 16 T cell receptor beta chains sequenced from one sample in a study of CD8 T cells in ankylosing spondylitis. TCRdb re-derived calls from the 5' RACE reads in MiXCR, one entry per CDR3 protein. The profile shows more than 150,000 distinct CDR3 sequences, about 20% of them singletons. Sequencing was done on a sample of blood, either unsorted or a sorted T cell fraction (not recorded which). The source of these receptors is a male donor between 10 and 30 years old with ankylosing spondylitis or in good health (not recorded which).

This chain uses TRBV10-3 with TRBJ1-5; D call uncertain. Germline CDR1 is ENHRY and CDR2 is SYGVKD. The CDR3 contains 13 residues. CDR3 nucleotide sequence: TGTGCTATCGGGGTCGACGGGAATCAGCCCCAGCATTTT. This encodes CAIGVDGNQPQHF.

J is TRBJ2-1 and V is TRBV18; 8 bases map to TRBD1. J gave up 7 bases and V 3 bases, and 14 bases lay outside the gene matches. CDR1 and CDR2 from the germline V gene are KGHSH and LQKENI. The CDR3 is made up of 17 amino acids. CDR3 sequence reads: CASSPTKQGVNWNEQFF. For the CDR3, the DNA is TGTGCCAGCTCACCCACCAAACAGGGGGTCAATTGGAATGAGCAGTTCTTC. The whole variable domain, remainder taken from reference TRBV18 and TRBJ2-1, is NAGVMQNPRHLVRRRGQEARLRCSPMKGHSHVYWYRQLPEEGLKFMVYLQKENIIDESGMPKERFSAEFPKEGPSILRIQQVVRGDSAAYFCASSPTKQGVNWNEQFFGPGTRLTVL.

This clonotype was detected many times. In nucleotides, the CDR3 is TGCGCCAGCAGCCAAGCCGGGACAGGGGGGTTATACGAGCAGTACTTC. As protein: CASSQAGTGGLYEQYF. This chain connects TRBV4-3 to TRBJ2-7, with 11 bases that match TRBD1. This CDR3 has 16 residues. From germline, CDR1 is LGHNA and CDR2 YSLEER. The J segment lost 4 bases and the V segment lost 1 base, leaving 6 bases of the junction unmatched.

This clonotype was seen many times. The V call is TRBV5-1, the J call TRBJ2-2; D is unresolved. Trimming shortened V by 2 bases and J by 7 bases, and 9 bases separated the two germline ends. Per germline, CDR1 SGHRS and CDR2 YFSETQ. The CDR3 runs to 13 residues. The CDR3 DNA reads as TGCGCCAGCAGCTTACGGGCAGGCGGGGAGCTGTTTTTT. Its protein is CASSLRAGGELFF.

The chain couples TRBV29-1 to TRBJ2-7; D not resolved. CDR1 and CDR2 from the germline V gene are SQVTM and ANQGSEA. The CDR3 length is 11 residues. The DNA for the CDR3 is TGCAACCCCACTGAGGTCTACGAGCAGTACTTC. Translated, it gives CNPTEVYEQYF.

This clonotype has ten or more counts. The V gene is TRBV10-3, the J gene TRBJ1-1; perhaps TRBD1 as D (6 bases). V lost 6 bases and J lost 2, with 10 bases in between. This CDR3 is 13 amino acids long. The germline V gene encodes CDR1 ENHRY and CDR2 SYGVKD. CDR3 in amino acids: CAIRMTGNTEAFF. The DNA for the CDR3 is TGTGCCATCAGGATGACAGGCAACACTGAAGCTTTCTTT.

The chain carries TRBV20-1 and TRBJ1-1; D is unclear. Germline V CDR1 and CDR2: DFQATT, SNEGSKA (reference sequence). This CDR3 is built from 12 residues. The germline V and J ends were trimmed by 6 bases and 0 bases, with 8 bases remaining between them. The CDR3 spells CSANTVNTEAFF. CDR3 nucleotides: TGCAGTGCCAATACAGTGAACACTGAAGCTTTCTTT.

The chain couples TRBV7-2 to TRBJ2-6; TRBD1 matches at 9 bases. Trimming cost V 5 bases and J 0 bases; bases outside gene matches: 5. The CDR3 has 17 amino acids. Germline values: CDR1 SGHTA, CDR2 FQGNSA. The CDR3 region is CASSTGTGYSGANVLTF. The CDR3 DNA follows: TGTGCCAGCAGCACCGGGACAGGGTACTCTGGGGCCAACGTCCTGACTTTC.

In its sample, this clonotype was seen many times. This chain uses TRBV7-6 with TRBJ2-1, with TRBD2 matching over 14 bases. The CDR3 runs 19 residues. After removal of 5 bases from V and 3 bases from J, the junction contained 12 bases not matched to a gene. CDR1 is SGHVS, CDR2 FNYEAQ, per germline. The CDR3 region is CASSPKTSGRAGIYNEQFF. In nucleotides, the CDR3 is TGTGCCAGCAGCCCAAAGACTAGCGGGAGGGCCGGAATCTACAATGAGCAGTTCTTC.

This clonotype was counted many times. The chain combines TRBV19 with TRBJ2-1; D is uncertain. V was pared by 6 bases and J by 6 bases, with 12 bases between. Per germline, CDR1 LNHDA and CDR2 SQIVND (reference sequence). This CDR3 comprises 13 residues. The CDR3 is CASSPGRFNEQFF. CDR3 coding DNA: TGTGCCAGTAGCCCCGGTAGGTTCAATGAGCAGTTCTTC.

This clonotype has at least ten counts. The genes are TRBV2 and TRBJ2-1; 14 bases are a match to TRBD2. The germline V gene has CDR1 SNHLY and CDR2 FYNNEI. The CDR3 covers 16 residues. The V gene end was trimmed by 6 bases and the J gene end by 13 bases; junction bases not matched to a gene: 14. The CDR3 coding sequence is TGTGCCAGCAGCCCTCGGGACCGACTAGCGGGAGGGCCCCAGTTCTTC. Its translation is CASSPRDRLAGGPQFF.

This chain uses TRBV20-1 with TRBJ2-3; D is unresolved. Trimming took off 6 bases at V and 4 bases at J, with 11 bases between the two ends. The germline CDR1 and CDR2 sequences are DFQATT and SNEGSKA (reference sequence). This CDR3 comprises 12 residues. This chain's CDR3 is CSALEVPDTQYF. The CDR3, as DNA: TGCAGTGCCTTAGAAGTTCCAGATACGCAGTATTTT.

The chain joins TRBV29-1 to TRBJ2-7; D remains ambiguous. Germline V gene data show CDR1 as SQVTM and CDR2 as ANQGSEA. Trimming removed 4 bases from V and 2 bases from J, with 9 bases in between. The CDR3 sequence is 12 residues long. The CDR3 sequence: CSVGRNAYEQYF. The CDR3 DNA reads as TGCAGCGTTGGACGGAATGCCTACGAGCAGTACTTC.

Ten or more counts support this clonotype. V is TRBV7-8 and J is TRBJ1-5; D uncertain. CDR3 length: 16 amino acids. V was trimmed by 5 bases and J by 0 bases, leaving 14 bases between them. Per germline, CDR1 SGHVS and CDR2 FQNEAQ. The CDR3 coding sequence is TGTGCCAGCAGCCCGGTTCGACTTAGTAGCAATCAGCCCCAGCATTTT. It codes for CASSPVRLSSNQPQHF.

This clonotype has at least ten counts. V gene TRBV12-3 or TRBV12-4 combines with J gene TRBJ1-3, with 9 bases lining up with TRBD1. The CDR3 runs to 22 residues. Unmatched junction bases numbered 25, after V lost 6 bases and J lost 1 base. In DNA, the CDR3 is TGTGCCAGCAGCCACAGGTTATCCGGGACAGGGAATCAAAGCTATTCTGGAAACACCATATATTTT. Translating it yields CASSHRLSGTGNQSYSGNTIYF.

With regard to this clonotype: A read error may be the cause here, since a much bigger clone is one base away. The chain has TRBV6-1 and TRBJ2-1; 9 nucleotides line up with TRBD2. The germline V gene has CDR1 MNHNS and CDR2 SASEGT. The ends lost 2 bases at V and 11 bases at J; junction bases unmatched: 10. The CDR3 has 15 residues. In DNA form, the CDR3 reads TGTGCCAGCAGTGAACCCATGCTAGCGGGATATAAGCAGTTCTTC. Residues: CASSEPMLAGYKQFF.